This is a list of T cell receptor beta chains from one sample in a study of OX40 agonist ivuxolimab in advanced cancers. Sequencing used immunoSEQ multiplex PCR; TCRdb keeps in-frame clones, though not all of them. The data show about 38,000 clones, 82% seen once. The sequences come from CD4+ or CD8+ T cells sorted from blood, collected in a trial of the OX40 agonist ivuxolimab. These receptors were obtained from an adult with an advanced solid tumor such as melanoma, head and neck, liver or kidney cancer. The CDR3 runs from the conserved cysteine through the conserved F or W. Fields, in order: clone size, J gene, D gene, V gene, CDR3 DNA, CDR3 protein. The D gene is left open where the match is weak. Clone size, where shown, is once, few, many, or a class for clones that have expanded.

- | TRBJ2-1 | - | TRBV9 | TGTGCCAGCAGCGTAACACTAGCAAACAATGAGCAGTTCTTC | CASSVTLANNEQFF
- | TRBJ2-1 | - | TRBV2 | TGTGCCAGCACCCAGACAGGCGAGGGGATTAGTGAGCAGTTCTTC | CASTQTGEGISEQFF
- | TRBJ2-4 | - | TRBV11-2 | TGTGCCAGCAGCTTTACGGGACTTCGAACCAAAAACATTCAGTACTTC | CASSFTGLRTKNIQYF
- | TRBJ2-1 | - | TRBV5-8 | TGTGCCAGCAGCTTGACTAGCTGGGTGGCGAATGAGCAGTTCTTC | CASSLTSWVANEQFF
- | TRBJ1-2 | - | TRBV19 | TGTGCCAGTAGAAGCATTGGGATTAACTATGGCTACACCTTC | CASRSIGINYGYTF
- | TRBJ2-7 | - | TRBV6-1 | TGTGCCAGCAGTGAATCCCGACGGTTAACCTACGAGCAGTACTTC | CASSESRRLTYEQYF
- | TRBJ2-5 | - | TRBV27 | TGTGCCAGCAGTTTATCCGGGGGGACCCAGTACTTC | CASSLSGGTQYF
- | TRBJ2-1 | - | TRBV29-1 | TGCAGCTCCCAATACGGGCATTACAATGAGCAGTTCTTC | CSSQYGHYNEQFF
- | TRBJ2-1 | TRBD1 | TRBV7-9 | TGTGCCAGCAGCCCTAAGATTACCGGGACAGGGGGTTTTAGGAATGAGCAGTTCTTC | CASSPKITGTGGFRNEQFF
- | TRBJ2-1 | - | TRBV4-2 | TGTGCCAGCAGCCAAGAAGCTATGCCCCATGAGCAGTTCTTC | CASSQEAMPHEQFF
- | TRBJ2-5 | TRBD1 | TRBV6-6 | TGTGCCACGTCGACAGGGGGCTGGGAGACCCAGTACTTC | CATSTGGWETQYF
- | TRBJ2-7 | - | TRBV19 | TGTGCCACCAGGAACCGGGACGGGACCTACGAGCAGTACTTC | CATRNRDGTYEQYF
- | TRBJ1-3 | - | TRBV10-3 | TGTGCCTACGGGAGAGGGGATGGAAACACCATATATTTT | CAYGRGDGNTIYF
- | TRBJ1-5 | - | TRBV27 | TGTGCCAGCAGTTTATCGGGGGGAGCTCAGCCCCAGCATTTT | CASSLSGGAQPQHF
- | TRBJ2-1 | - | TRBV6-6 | TGTGCCAGCAGTTATATACCAGACAATGAGCAGTTCTTC | CASSYIPDNEQFF
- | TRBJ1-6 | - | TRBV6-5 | TGTGCCAGCAGTTACGGTTCGGGGACTTTACCCCTCCACTTT | CASSYGSGTLPLHF
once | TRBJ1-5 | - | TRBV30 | TGTGCCTGGAGTGTGGTCGGTGGGGCCCAGCATTTT | CAWSVVGGAQHF
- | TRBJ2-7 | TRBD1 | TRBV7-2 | TGTGCCAGCAGCCGCCGGACAGGGAACTACGAGCAGTACTTC | CASSRRTGNYEQYF
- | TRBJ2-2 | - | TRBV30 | TGTGCCTGGAGGAGTAGCATCACCGGGGAGCTGTTTTTT | CAWRSSITGELFF
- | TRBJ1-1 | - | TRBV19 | TGTGCCAGTAAGTTGGGGTGGACAACGTTGACTGAAGCTTTCTTT | CASKLGWTTLTEAFF
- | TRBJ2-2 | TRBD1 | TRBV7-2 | TGTGCCAGCAGTTTACAGGGGGCCGGGGAGCTGTTTTTT | CASSLQGAGELFF
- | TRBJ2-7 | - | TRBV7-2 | TGTGCCAGCAGCCCTATATGGCCTGGGTACGAGCAGTACTTC | CASSPIWPGYEQYF
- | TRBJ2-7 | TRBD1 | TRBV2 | TGTGCCAGCAGTATACAGGGGGGCGGCTCCTACGAGCAGTACTTC | CASSIQGGGSYEQYF
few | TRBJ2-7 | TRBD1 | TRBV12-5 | TGTGCTAGTGGTTCGCGGACAGGGAACTACGAGCAGTACTTC | CASGSRTGNYEQYF
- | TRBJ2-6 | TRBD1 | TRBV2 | TGTGCCAGCTCGACAGGGTCGGGGGCCAACGTCCTGACTTTC | CASSTGSGANVLTF
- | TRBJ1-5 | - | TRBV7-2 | TGTGCCAGCAGCTTAGCTGGGCACTATAGCAATCAGCCCCAGCATTTT | CASSLAGHYSNQPQHF
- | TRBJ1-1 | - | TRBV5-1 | TGCGCCAGCAGCTTGACGTTCAAGAGCACTGAAGCTTTCTTT | CASSLTFKSTEAFF
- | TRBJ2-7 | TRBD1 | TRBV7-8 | TGTGCCAGCAGCCCAGGGGGCAGGGAAGCCTACGAGCAGTACTTC | CASSPGGREAYEQYF
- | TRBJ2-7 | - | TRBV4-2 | TGTGCCAGCAGCCACGGCCCTAGCGACGAGCAGTACTTC | CASSHGPSDEQYF
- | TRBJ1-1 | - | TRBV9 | TGTGCCAGCAGCGTTAGTCAACACCCAGGGATGGAAGCTTTCTTT | CASSVSQHPGMEAFF
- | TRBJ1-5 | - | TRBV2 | TGTGCCAGCAGTACTGATCAGCCCCAGCATTTT | CASSTDQPQHF
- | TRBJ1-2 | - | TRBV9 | TGTGCCAGCAGCGTAGGGATTTATGGGGGGGAAGGAGGCTACACCTTC | CASSVGIYGGEGGYTF
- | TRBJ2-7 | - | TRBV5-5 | TGTGCCAGCAGCTTGGAAGGGGTCCACGAGCAGTACTTC | CASSLEGVHEQYF
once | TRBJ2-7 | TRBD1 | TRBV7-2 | TGTGCCAGCAGCCCCCGACAGGGTACCTCCTACGAGCAGTACTTC | CASSPRQGTSYEQYF
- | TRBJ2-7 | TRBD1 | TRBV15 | TGTGCCACCAGCAGTCCGGGACAGACAGGGTCCTACGAGCAGTACTTC | CATSSPGQTGSYEQYF